The next 14 T cell receptor beta chains were all read from a single sample in a study of CD8 T cells in ankylosing spondylitis. TCRdb itself ran the 5' RACE reads through MiXCR, one entry per CDR3 protein. The table lists 180,000 or so distinct CDR3 sequences, roughly 12% of them singletons. Sequences were obtained from blood, either unsorted or a sorted T cell fraction (not recorded which). The receptor set was obtained from a male donor with ankylosing spondylitis or in good health (not recorded which).

This clonotype was observed at least ten times. This chain links TRBV7-2 with TRBJ2-3, with D perhaps matching TRBD1 (5 bases). The germline V gene has CDR1 SGHTA and CDR2 FQGNSA. Trimming stripped 5 bases from V and 4 bases from J, with 16 bases between. The CDR3 covers 15 residues. The chain's CDR3 is CASSRDSHRADTQYF. DNA for the CDR3: TGTGCCAGCAGCAGAGACAGCCATCGGGCAGATACGCAGTATTTT.

This clonotype was counted at least ten times. The chain links TRBV5-6 to TRBJ1-2; 7 bases map to TRBD1. The CDR3 sequence is 14 residues long. The V and J ends lost 4 bases and 2 bases, in that order; junction bases with no gene match: 5. CDR1 is SGHDT, CDR2 YYEEEE, per germline. The CDR3 coding sequence is TGTGCCAGCAGCCCGGACAGGTCCAACTATGGCTACACCTTC. Protein product: CASSPDRSNYGYTF.

Ten or more counts support this clonotype. The chain carries TRBV6-1 and TRBJ1-1; D call uncertain. The V and J ends lost 8 bases and 4 bases respectively, with 14 bases between them. CDR1 is MNHNS, CDR2 SASEGT, per germline. The length of the CDR3 is 13 residues. CDR3 in DNA: TGTGCCAGCTCCGAGACGGTGGGCACTGAAGCTTTCTTT. It is translated as CASSETVGTEAFF.

This clonotype was detected ten times or more. V is TRBV24-1 and J is TRBJ2-3, with 7 bases identical to TRBD1. The germline CDR1 and CDR2 sequences are KGHDR and SFDVKD. Trimming removed 3 bases from V and 0 bases from J; junction bases left unmatched: 5. CDR3 length: 16 amino acids. This CDR3 is CATSDPGGPSTDTQYF. The CDR3 DNA is TGTGCCACCAGTGATCCAGGGGGACCCAGCACAGATACGCAGTATTTT.

With regard to this clonotype: A read error may explain this, as a much larger clone is one base away. The chain joins TRBV27 to TRBJ2-7; the D call may be TRBD1 or TRBD2 (5 bases each). Germline lookup yields CDR1 MNHEY and CDR2 SMNVEV (reference sequence). V was trimmed by 0 bases and J by 6 bases, leaving 15 bases between them. The CDR3 runs 15 residues. For the CDR3, the DNA is TGTGCCAGCAGTTTATCGGGACGGGGATTCAGCGAGCAGTACTTC. Encoded protein: CASSLSGRGFSEQYF.

At least ten counts were recorded for this clonotype. The rearrangement links TRBV6-1 to TRBJ1-2; 9 bases line up with TRBD1. The ends lost 2 bases at V and 12 bases at J; junction bases unmatched: 10. Germline assignment: CDR1 MNHNS and CDR2 SASEGT. The CDR3 has 14 residues. CDR3 loop: CASSELDRGSLDTF. In DNA, the CDR3 is TGTGCCAGCAGTGAACTTGACAGGGGGAGCCTTGACACCTTC.

This clonotype was seen more than once but under ten times. The genes are TRBV7-6 and TRBJ2-2; possibly TRBD1 or TRBD2 for D (6 bases each). Trimming shortened V by 10 bases and J by 6 bases, and 15 bases separated the two germline ends. The length of the CDR3 is 13 residues. CDR1 is SGHVS, CDR2 FNYEAQ, per germline. The CDR3 sequence is CAIKGGEAGELFF. The CDR3 region has the DNA TGTGCCATAAAGGGGGGTGAGGCCGGGGAGCTGTTTTTT.

The chain carries TRBV12-3 or TRBV12-4 and TRBJ2-3; weak D call: TRBD2 (6 bases). Trimming left V 2 bases short and J 3 bases short, with 15 bases between. The CDR3 has 16 residues. This CDR3 reads CASSLLPGVGTDTQYF. The DNA for the CDR3 is TGTGCCAGCAGTTTACTCCCGGGAGTAGGGACAGATACGCAGTATTTT.

This clonotype has a handful of counts. V is TRBV12-3 or TRBV12-4 and J is TRBJ1-2; 9 positions match TRBD1. V gave up 3 bases and J gave up 4 bases; unmatched junction bases: 3. The CDR3 is 14 residues long. In DNA, the CDR3 is TGTGCCAGCAGTTTGGGGACAGGGACCTATGGCTACACCTTC. Its translation: CASSLGTGTYGYTF.

Written as DNA, the CDR3 is TGTGCCAGCGGACGTCGAAGAGACAGTCGGATTACCTATGGCTACACCTTC. Protein: CASGRRRDSRITYGYTF. The chain employs TRBV6-2 or TRBV6-3 and TRBJ1-2; D is possibly TRBD1 (5 bases). The V gene's germline CDR1 is MNHEY and CDR2 SVGEGT. There are 17 residues in the CDR3. Trimming removed 8 bases from V and 4 bases from J, with 26 bases in between.

This clonotype turned up a few times. The chain links TRBV11-3 to TRBJ2-2; 8 nucleotides line up with TRBD2. The CDR3 runs to 13 residues. V trimming: 8 bases; J trimming: 5 bases; junction bases outside the gene matches: 4. Per germline, CDR1 SGHNT and CDR2 YENEEA. The CDR3 loop is CASGRGGTGELFF. As DNA, the CDR3 is TGTGCCAGCGGACGGGGGGGGACCGGGGAGCTGTTTTTT.

At least ten counts were recorded for this clonotype. The chain carries TRBV29-1 and TRBJ2-7; D is possibly TRBD2 (6 bases). The CDR3 spans 13 residues. Trimming removed 5 bases at V and 2 bases at J, with 13 bases between. Germline CDR1 and CDR2: SQVTM and ANQGSEA. The CDR3 coding sequence is TGCAGCGTTCTGGGTAGCGGACCCTACGAGCAGTACTTC. Protein: CSVLGSGPYEQYF.

This clonotype was counted between two and nine times. CDR3 sequence reads: CASSFFMDTQYF. DNA for the CDR3: TGCGCCAGCAGCTTTTTCATGGATACGCAGTATTTT. The genes are TRBV5-1 and TRBJ2-3; D is ambiguous. Trimming removed 2 bases at V and 6 bases at J, with 7 bases between. This CDR3 is built from 12 residues. Germline assignment: CDR1 SGHRS and CDR2 YFSETQ. Full variable domain (remainder filled in from reference TRBV5-1 and TRBJ2-3): KAGVTQTPRYLIKTRGQQVTLSCSPISGHRSVSWYQQTPGQGLQFLFEYFSETQRNKGNFPGRFSGRQFSNSRSEMNVSTLELGDSALYLCASSFFMDTQYFGPGTRLTVL.

At least ten counts were recorded for this clonotype. The chain carries TRBV12-3 or TRBV12-4 and TRBJ1-2; 8 bases fit TRBD1. This CDR3 contains 14 residues. J lost 10 bases, V lost 0 bases, and 7 bases had no gene match. Here the CDR3 reads CASSLAGQARIYTF. CDR3 DNA: TGTGCCAGCAGTTTAGCGGGACAGGCGAGAATCTACACCTTC.